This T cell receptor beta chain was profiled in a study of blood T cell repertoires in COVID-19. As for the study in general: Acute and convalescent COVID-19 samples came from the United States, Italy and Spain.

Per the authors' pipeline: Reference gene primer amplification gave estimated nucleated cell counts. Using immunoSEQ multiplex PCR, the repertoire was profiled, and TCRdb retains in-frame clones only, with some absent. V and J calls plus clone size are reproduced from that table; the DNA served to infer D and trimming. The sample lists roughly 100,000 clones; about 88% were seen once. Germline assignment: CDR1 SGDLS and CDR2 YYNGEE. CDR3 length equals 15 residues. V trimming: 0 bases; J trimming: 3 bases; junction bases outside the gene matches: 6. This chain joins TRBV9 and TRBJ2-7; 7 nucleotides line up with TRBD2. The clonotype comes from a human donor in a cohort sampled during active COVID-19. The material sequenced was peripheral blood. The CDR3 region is CASSVDPGLNYEQYF. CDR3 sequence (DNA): TGTGCCAGCAGCGTAGATCCGGGACTAAACTACGAGCAGTACTTC.